What follows are 16 T cell receptor beta chains derived from one specimen sequenced in a study of shared clonotypes between healthy human individuals. The protocol was immunoSEQ multiplex PCR, while the TCRdb copy is restricted to in-frame clones and leaves out a portion. The repertoire holds around 2,000,000 clones, with about 94% as singletons. CD45RO negativity and positive selection for CCR7 defined naive CD8 cells, a population that excluded terminally differentiated effector memory CD45RA+ cells. Sequenced sample: naive CD8+ T cells sorted from blood. These receptors all come from a man aged 18 to 30 in good health.

The gene calls are TRBV7-9 and TRBJ2-7, with D perhaps TRBD1 (6 bases). Germline CDR1 and CDR2: SEHNR and FQNEAQ (reference sequence). V lost 2 bases and J lost 0, with 17 bases in between. The CDR3 contains 17 residues. The CDR3 reads CASSLSPGTPFSYEQYF. DNA of the CDR3: TGTGCCAGCAGCTTATCCCCCGGGACACCTTTCTCCTACGAGCAGTACTTC. Full variable domain (remainder filled in from reference TRBV7-9 and TRBJ2-7): DTGVSQNPRHKITKRGQNVTFRCDPISEHNRLYWYRQTLGQGPEFLTYFQNEAQLEKSRLLSDRFSAERPKGSFSTLEIQRTEQGDSAMYLCASSLSPGTPFSYEQYFGPGTRLTVT.

The V and J genes are TRBV10-2 and TRBJ2-3; no firm D call. This CDR3 spans 15 amino acids. V was trimmed by 3 bases and J by 0 bases, leaving 10 bases between them. Germline V lookup: CDR1 WSHSY, CDR2 SAAADI. The CDR3 DNA sequence: TGCGCCAGCAGTGAAAGGATTACTAGCACAGATACGCAGTATTTT. This codes for CASSERITSTDTQYF.

J is TRBJ2-7 and V is TRBV11-2, with D hard to call. Deletions cut 3 bases from V and 2 bases from J, with 14 bases between. CDR3 length: 15 residues. Germline V gene sequence: CDR1 SGHAT, CDR2 FQNNGV. In DNA, the CDR3 is TGTGCCAGCAGCTTCCGCGCCGCTGCAGCCTACGAGCAGTACTTC. This translates into CASSFRAAAAYEQYF.

The chain is built from TRBV7-9 and TRBJ2-5, with TRBD2 matching over 11 bases. This CDR3 spans 16 amino acids. The germline CDR1 and CDR2 sequences are SEHNR and FQNEAQ (reference sequence). The V gene end was trimmed by 1 base and the J gene end by 1 base; junction bases not matched to a gene: 2. In nucleotides, the CDR3 is TGTGCCAGCAGCTTAGTAGCGGGGGGGGCCCAAGAGACCCAGTACTTC. This encodes CASSLVAGGAQETQYF.

This sequence joins TRBV11-2 and TRBJ2-7; 11 bases are shared with TRBD2. Germline V gene data show CDR1 as SGHAT and CDR2 as FQNNGV. This CDR3 region has 17 residues. With V trimmed by 5 bases and J by 0 bases, 9 bases remained unmatched. This chain's CDR3 is CASSDRTSGGSSYEQYF. The DNA of the CDR3 is TGTGCCAGCAGCGACAGAACTAGCGGGGGAAGCTCCTACGAGCAGTACTTC.

The chain joins TRBV7-9 to TRBJ2-7, with 10 bases fitting TRBD1. The CDR3 loop spans 17 amino acids. Germline loops: CDR1 SEHNR, CDR2 FQNEAQ (reference sequence). V shed 5 bases, J shed 5 bases, and the junction held 15 bases outside the gene matches. The CDR3 nucleotides read TGTGCCAGCAGCGACCCCCTCGCAGGGACAGGGGAGAACGAGCAGTACTTC. It codes for CASSDPLAGTGENEQYF.

V and J are TRBV5-1 and TRBJ2-7, with no clear D. The CDR3 sequence is 15 residues long. V lost 4 bases to trimming and J lost 2 bases, with 16 bases between them. The V gene's germline CDR1 is SGHRS and CDR2 YFSETQ. This chain's CDR3 is CASSLSLQAAYEQYF. In DNA form, the CDR3 reads TGCGCCAGCAGCCTCTCGTTGCAGGCGGCCTACGAGCAGTACTTC. The complete variable domain, with remaining parts taken from reference TRBV5-1 and TRBJ2-7, reads KAGVTQTPRYLIKTRGQQVTLSCSPISGHRSVSWYQQTPGQGLQFLFEYFSETQRNKGNFPGRFSGRQFSNSRSEMNVSTLELGDSALYLCASSLSLQAAYEQYFGPGTRLTVT.

This chain links TRBV9 with TRBJ1-2, with 12 bases lining up with TRBD1. Germline values: CDR1 SGDLS, CDR2 YYNGEE. The CDR3 has 14 residues. The ends lost 3 bases at V and 6 bases at J; junction bases unmatched: 3. CDR3 DNA sequence: TGTGCCAGCAGCGCCGGGACAGGGGGCGATGGCTACACCTTC. It codes for CASSAGTGGDGYTF.

The chain uses TRBV11-2 and TRBJ2-2; 8 nucleotides line up with TRBD1. V shed 1 base, J shed 5 bases, and the junction held 6 bases outside the gene matches. From germline, CDR1 is SGHAT and CDR2 FQNNGV. This CDR3 has 16 residues. The CDR3 spells CASSLVTGQGTGELFF. CDR3 in DNA: TGTGCCAGCAGCTTAGTTACTGGACAGGGAACCGGGGAGCTGTTTTTT. Based on the CDR3 plus reference TRBV11-2 and TRBJ2-2, the full variable domain is EAGVAQSPRYKIIEKRQSVAFWCNPISGHATLYWYQQILGQGPKLLIQFQNNGVVDDSQLPKDRFSAERLKGVDSTLKIQPAKLEDSAVYLCASSLVTGQGTGELFFGEGSRLTVL.

V usage is TRBV7-9 and J usage is TRBJ1-1, with D maybe TRBD1 (6 bases). This CDR3 comprises 11 residues. Germline V CDR1 and CDR2: SEHNR, FQNEAQ (reference sequence). Deletions cut 6 bases from V and 8 bases from J, with 10 bases between. The CDR3 DNA reads as TGTGCCAGCAGACGAACAGGGGAAGCTTTCTTT. Encoded protein: CASRRTGEAFF. Based on the CDR3 plus reference TRBV7-9 and TRBJ1-1, the full variable domain is DTGVSQNPRHKITKRGQNVTFRCDPISEHNRLYWYRQTLGQGPEFLTYFQNEAQLEKSRLLSDRFSAERPKGSFSTLEIQRTEQGDSAMYLCASRRTGEAFFGQGTRLTVV.

The sample holds one count of this clone. CDR3 in DNA: TGTGCCAGCAGTTCCGGAGGGGGCAGTGAGCAGTTCTTC. Its translation is CASSSGGGSEQFF. The V call is TRBV7-9, the J call TRBJ2-1, with D perhaps matching TRBD1 (7 bases). Trimming cost V 6 bases and J 9 bases, with 15 bases left between them. The CDR3 extends over 13 amino acids. Germline lookup yields CDR1 SEHNR and CDR2 FQNEAQ (reference sequence). The complete variable domain, with remaining parts taken from reference TRBV7-9 and TRBJ2-1, reads DTGVSQNPRHKITKRGQNVTFRCDPISEHNRLYWYRQTLGQGPEFLTYFQNEAQLEKSRLLSDRFSAERPKGSFSTLEIQRTEQGDSAMYLCASSSGGGSEQFFGPGTRLTVL.

Of note for this clone: Additional DNA sequences in this sample encode the identical CDR3. The chain combines TRBV6-5 with TRBJ1-1; no clear D. The CDR3 length is 12 residues. Per the germline V gene, CDR1 is MNHEY and CDR2 is SVGAGI. Between the trimmed V and J ends, which lost 0 bases and 4 bases, there was a span of 3 bases. The CDR3 protein is CASSYSSTEAFF. In nucleotides, the CDR3 is TGTGCCAGCAGTTACTCCTCCACTGAAGCTTTCTTT.

A word on this clone: Other DNA sequences in the sample encode the same CDR3. The chain combines TRBV7-2 with TRBJ2-2; D might be TRBD1 or TRBD2, each matching 5 bases. The CDR3 covers 14 residues. V lost 1 base, J lost 3 bases, and 6 bases lay in between. The germline V gene has CDR1 SGHTA and CDR2 FQGNSA. The CDR3 loop is CASSLGGHTGELFF. In nucleotides, the CDR3 is TGTGCCAGCAGCTTAGGGGGACACACCGGGGAGCTGTTTTTT.

The chain carries TRBV7-9 and TRBJ1-4; a possible D gene is TRBD1 (5 bases). Germline V gives CDR1 SEHNR, CDR2 FQNEAQ (reference sequence). V gave up 7 bases and J gave up 8 bases, with 14 bases separating them. This CDR3 is built from 13 residues. CDR3 nucleotides: TGTGCCAGCACCCTCCCTGAGGGGGAAAAACTGTTTTTT. Translated: CASTLPEGEKLFF.

In this sample, this clone turned up once. Other DNA sequences within the sample encode an identical CDR3. V is TRBV5-1 and J is TRBJ2-7; D is ambiguous. Germline-derived CDR1 and CDR2 are SGHRS and YFSETQ. The V and J ends lost 1 base and 0 bases respectively, with 5 bases between them. The CDR3 spans 13 residues. In nucleotides, the CDR3 is TGCGCCAGCAGCTTGCAGAGCTCCTACGAGCAGTACTTC. This encodes CASSLQSSYEQYF.

Regarding this clone: At the DNA level, this CDR3 is encoded by other sequences in the same sample as well. This chain joins TRBV5-6 and TRBJ2-5; 7 bases map to TRBD2. The CDR3 loop spans 14 amino acids. With 2 bases clipped from V and 1 base from J, the junction kept 2 bases outside the gene matches. The V gene's germline CDR1 is SGHDT and CDR2 YYEEEE. CDR3 in DNA: TGTGCCAGCAGCTTTGGGAGGGGCCAAGAGACCCAGTACTTC. Translation gives CASSFGRGQETQYF.